The rows below give T cell receptor beta chains drawn from one sample of a study of Ad26.COV2.S vaccination and SARS-CoV-2 variants. Clones were sequenced by immunoSEQ multiplex PCR, and TCRdb holds only the in-frame ones, with some missing. The data show 380,000 or so clones, 83% seen once. Source: peripheral blood, taken in a trial of Ad26.COV2.S vaccine versus placebo. The receptors come from a person between 18 and 60 years old who received the Ad26.COV2.S COVID-19 vaccine or a placebo. CDR3s include the opening cysteine and the closing phenylalanine or tryptophan. Each record gives: clone size, D gene, V gene, J gene, CDR3 protein, CDR3 DNA. The D gene is left open where the match is weak. Only part of the rows carry a size: once, few, many, or a class if the clone is expanded.

NA	NA	TRBV6-5	TRBJ2-5	CASRAYSETQYF	TGTGCCAGCAGAGCCTATTCGGAGACCCAGTACTTC
NA	TRBD1	TRBV11-2	TRBJ2-7	CASSSTLRQGAEQYF	TGTGCCAGCAGCTCAACCTTGAGACAGGGGGCCGAGCAGTACTTC
few	NA	TRBV6-4	TRBJ1-2	CASSDSLKGSYTF	TGTGCCAGCAGTGACTCTTTGAAGGGGAGCTACACCTTC
NA	NA	TRBV5-1	TRBJ2-7	CASSLEAATYEQYF	TGCGCCAGCAGCTTGGAGGCAGCCACCTACGAGCAGTACTTC
NA	TRBD2	TRBV29-1	TRBJ2-7	CSALQTSGSAYEQYF	TGCAGCGCTCTACAAACTAGCGGGAGCGCCTACGAGCAGTACTTC
NA	NA	TRBV5-1	TRBJ2-4	CASSFGTGPEYF	TGCGCCAGCAGCTTTGGGACGGGCCCGGAGTACTTC
NA	NA	TRBV5-1	TRBJ2-1	CASSLGQDTPGQFF	TGCGCCAGCAGCTTGGGTCAGGACACTCCTGGTCAGTTCTTC
NA	NA	TRBV7-9	TRBJ2-5	CASSFLQGQETQYF	TGTGCCAGCAGCTTTCTTCAGGGGCAGGAGACCCAGTACTTC
NA	TRBD1	TRBV5-6	TRBJ2-1	CASSSGTGNNEQFF	TGTGCCAGCAGCTCCGGGACAGGAAACAATGAGCAGTTCTTC
NA	NA	TRBV7-9	TRBJ1-5	CASSRTGSTRSNQPQHF	TGTGCCAGCAGCCGCACCGGGTCAACGAGGAGCAATCAGCCCCAGCATTTT
NA	NA	TRBV9	TRBJ1-2	CASSVVPQGGYTF	TGTGCCAGCAGCGTAGTCCCCCAGGGTGGCTACACCTTC
once	NA	TRBV4-2	TRBJ2-7	CASSTQTGYEQYF	TGTGCCAGCAGCACCCAGACGGGCTACGAGCAGTACTTC
NA	NA	TRBV7-6	TRBJ2-5	CASSPREQETQYF	TGTGCCAGCAGCCCCCGGGAGCAAGAGACCCAGTACTTC
NA	NA	TRBV6-6	TRBJ1-2	CASRDLEYGYTF	TGTGCCAGCAGAGACCTAGAGTATGGCTACACCTTC
NA	NA	TRBV3-1/TRBV3-2	TRBJ1-1	CATHRGSEAFF	TGTGCCACTCACCGGGGTTCTGAAGCTTTCTTT
NA	NA	TRBV7-2	TRBJ1-6	CASSFSHSPLHF	TGTGCCAGCAGCTTCAGTCATTCACCCCTCCACTTT
NA	TRBD2	TRBV4-2	TRBJ2-1	CASSQEGTSGLEQFF	TGTGCCAGCAGCCAAGAGGGGACTAGCGGGTTGGAGCAGTTCTTC
NA	NA	TRBV18	TRBJ2-5	CASSRLGPGGRQETQYF	TGTGCCAGCTCACGACTAGGGCCAGGGGGTCGCCAAGAGACCCAGTACTTC
few	NA	TRBV6-6	TRBJ2-7	CASRRDSGPTQYF	TGTGCCAGCAGGCGGGACTCGGGCCCGACGCAGTACTTC
NA	TRBD2	TRBV6-1	TRBJ2-7	CASSARGTSGIYEQYF	TGTGCCAGCAGTGCCCGGGGGACTAGCGGGATCTACGAGCAGTACTTC
NA	TRBD1	TRBV9	TRBJ2-2	CASSPRTGLTGELFF	TGTGCCAGCAGCCCCCGGACAGGGTTGACCGGGGAGCTGTTTTTT
NA	TRBD1	TRBV18	TRBJ2-7	CASSHGTVAYEQYF	TGTGCCAGCTCACACGGGACAGTGGCCTACGAGCAGTACTTC
NA	TRBD1	TRBV9	TRBJ1-6	CASSVVGDSSPLHF	TGTGCCAGCAGCGTAGTAGGGGACAGCTCACCCCTCCACTTT
NA	TRBD2	TRBV7-9	TRBJ2-1	CASSSNSGSSYNEQFF	TGTGCCAGCAGCAGCAATAGCGGGAGCTCCTACAATGAGCAGTTCTTC
NA	TRBD2	TRBV4-1	TRBJ2-7	CASSGISSGRAELYEQYF	TGCGCCAGCAGCGGCATTTCTAGCGGGAGGGCCGAACTTTACGAGCAGTACTTC
NA	TRBD1	TRBV5-1	TRBJ1-2	CASSPGTANYGYTF	TGCGCCAGCAGCCCGGGGACAGCTAACTATGGCTACACCTTC
NA	NA	TRBV9	TRBJ1-3	CASSPSWGNTIYF	TGTGCCAGCAGCCCTTCTTGGGGAAACACCATATATTTT